The 22 T cell receptor beta chains below were found in one sample sequenced in a study of blood T cell repertoires in COVID-19. TCRdb keeps only in-frame clones here, not all; method: immunoSEQ multiplex PCR. Among roughly 120,000 clones listed, approximately 84% were seen once. The sample comprised peripheral blood. All receptors derive from a man between 65 and 85 years old with acute or convalescent COVID-19.

There are a few counts of this clone. This chain connects TRBV7-9 to TRBJ1-6; 7 positions agree with TRBD1. V trimming: 5 bases; J trimming: 1 base; junction bases outside the gene matches: 11. Germline V gives CDR1 SEHNR, CDR2 FQNEAQ (reference sequence). CDR3 length: 18 amino acids. The CDR3 coding sequence is TGTGCCAGCAGCCCGTTGCAGGGGGGTTGGTCCTATAATTCACCCCTCCACTTT. Encoded protein: CASSPLQGGWSYNSPLHF.

The chain couples TRBV10-3 to TRBJ1-6; 7 positions agree with TRBD1. This CDR3 spans 12 amino acids. The junction had 1 base not matched to a gene; V was cut back by 8 bases and J by 6 bases. Germline-derived CDR1 and CDR2 are ENHRY and SYGVKD. The CDR3 DNA follows: TGTGCCATCGGGGACAGTAATTCACCCCTCCACTTT. Its protein is CAIGDSNSPLHF.

This clone has a single count. The chain carries TRBV6-1 and TRBJ1-1; D is unresolved. CDR3 length: 13 residues. Germline values: CDR1 MNHNS, CDR2 SASEGT. The V and J ends lost 3 bases and 5 bases respectively, with 10 bases between them. CDR3 in amino acids: CASSESRGTEAFF. The CDR3 bases are TGTGCCAGCAGTGAGTCGCGAGGGACTGAAGCTTTCTTT.

The V and J genes are TRBV28 and TRBJ2-3, with 7 nucleotides matching TRBD2. Per germline, CDR1 MDHEN and CDR2 SYDVKM. The CDR3 consists of 16 residues. The trim removed 4 bases at V and 2 bases at J, leaving 9 bases unmatched. CDR3 DNA sequence: TGTGCCAGCAGTTCACCTGGACGGGGGGACACAGATACGCAGTATTTT. Translated: CASSSPGRGDTDTQYF.

This chain connects TRBV6-5 to TRBJ1-2, with 9 bases aligning to TRBD1. Germline values: CDR1 MNHEY, CDR2 SVGAGI. There are 14 residues in the CDR3. V shed 6 bases and J 4 bases; nucleotides not matched to a gene: 6. In nucleotides, the CDR3 is TGTGCCAGCAGGCCGGACAGGGGCCTCTATGGCTACACCTTC. This gives the protein CASRPDRGLYGYTF.

V and J are TRBV6-5 and TRBJ2-2, with 8 bases fitting TRBD1. The V segment lost 6 bases and the J segment 7 bases; nucleotides outside the gene matches: 7. CDR1 MNHEY and CDR2 SVGAGI come from the germline V gene. This CDR3 has 14 amino acids. This chain's CDR3 is CASRGQGGVGELFF. The CDR3 nucleotides are TGTGCCAGCAGAGGACAGGGTGGAGTCGGGGAGCTGTTTTTT.

The chain links TRBV18 to TRBJ2-2; TRBD2 is a possible D gene (5 bases). The V and J ends lost 3 bases and 1 base respectively, with 9 bases between them. Germline V gives CDR1 KGHSH, CDR2 LQKENI. The CDR3 extends over 15 amino acids. CDR3 DNA sequence: TGTGCCAGCTCACCGGCCCGGGGGAACACCGGGGAGCTGTTTTTT. It codes for CASSPARGNTGELFF. Based on the CDR3 plus reference TRBV18 and TRBJ2-2, the full variable domain is NAGVMQNPRHLVRRRGQEARLRCSPMKGHSHVYWYRQLPEEGLKFMVYLQKENIIDESGMPKERFSAEFPKEGPSILRIQQVVRGDSAAYFCASSPARGNTGELFFGEGSRLTVL.

The V call is TRBV19, the J call TRBJ1-1; no reliable D call. From germline, CDR1 is LNHDA and CDR2 SQIVND (reference sequence). The CDR3 consists of 14 residues. The V and J ends lost 5 bases and 5 bases respectively, with 15 bases between them. CDR3 sequence: CASSFIGRRTEAFF. The CDR3 coding sequence is TGTGCCAGTAGTTTTATCGGCAGGCGAACTGAAGCTTTCTTT.

V usage is TRBV10-3 and J usage is TRBJ1-4; D may be TRBD1 (6 bases). CDR3 length equals 14 residues. The germline V gene encodes CDR1 ENHRY and CDR2 SYGVKD. Deletions cut 6 bases from V and 4 bases from J, with 12 bases between. The CDR3 is CAISPGQINEKLFF. CDR3 sequence (DNA): TGTGCCATCAGCCCCGGACAGATTAATGAAAAACTGTTTTTT.

This clone was detected only once. The V call is TRBV5-1, the J call TRBJ1-3; 9 bases fit TRBD1. V lost 4 bases and J lost 3; bases outside the gene matches: 2. The CDR3 spans 14 residues. Germline CDR1 is SGHRS and CDR2 is YFSETQ. The CDR3 DNA is TGCGCCAGCAGCCGGGACAGGGTTGGAAACACCATATATTTT. It specifies CASSRDRVGNTIYF.

The chain uses TRBV4-1 and TRBJ2-3; D is possibly TRBD2 (7 bases). The CDR3 runs to 14 residues. Trimming took off 7 bases at V and 1 base at J, with 12 bases between the two ends. CDR1 and CDR2 (germline): MGHRA, YSYEKL. The CDR3 DNA sequence: TGCGCCAGCAAGGGGGGGGCTCGCACAGATACGCAGTATTTT. Amino acid sequence: CASKGGARTDTQYF.

The genes are TRBV19 and TRBJ1-3; D may be TRBD1 (5 bases). V was clipped by 3 bases and J by 0 bases, with 12 bases between them. This CDR3 is built from 16 residues. CDR1 and CDR2 (germline): LNHDA, SQIVND (reference sequence). CDR3 protein: CASSISQGTSGNTIYF. The CDR3 DNA is TGTGCCAGTAGTATTAGTCAGGGTACCTCTGGAAACACCATATATTTT.

The chain is built from TRBV10-3 and TRBJ1-3; 9 bases are shared with TRBD1. The CDR3 has 17 residues. Germline CDR1 is ENHRY and CDR2 is SYGVKD. Unmatched junction bases numbered 5, after V lost 0 bases and J lost 2 bases. The CDR3 region is CAISESGDRVAGNTIYF. The CDR3, as DNA: TGTGCCATCAGTGAGTCAGGGGACAGGGTAGCTGGAAACACCATATATTTT.

CDR3 amino acids: CATSGAGLQETQYF. The CDR3 nucleotides are TGCGCCACCTCTGGCGCAGGGCTACAAGAGACCCAGTACTTC. The V gene is TRBV5-1, the J gene TRBJ2-5; D is perhaps TRBD1 (5 bases). The CDR3 runs to 14 residues. The germline CDR1 and CDR2 sequences are SGHRS and YFSETQ. The V gene lost 9 bases and the J gene lost 2 bases, with 17 bases spanning the gap.

The V and J genes are TRBV5-1 and TRBJ1-1; no clear D gene. CDR1 and CDR2 (germline): SGHRS, YFSETQ. This CDR3 spans 13 amino acids. The V and J ends lost 2 bases and 1 base respectively, with 6 bases between them. This CDR3 is CASSFMANTEAFF. CDR3 in DNA: TGCGCCAGCAGCTTTATGGCGAACACTGAAGCTTTCTTT.

This clone was seen a single time. The gene calls are TRBV19 and TRBJ1-6, with 9 bases that match TRBD1. This CDR3 contains 16 residues. V lost 6 bases to trimming and J lost 7 bases; unmatched junction nucleotides: 10. CDR1 is LNHDA, CDR2 SQIVND, per germline (reference sequence). CDR3 in DNA: TGTGCCAGTAGCCGCACCGGGACAGGGATGAATTCACCCCTCCACTTT. This translates into CASSRTGTGMNSPLHF.

The chain joins TRBV6-5 to TRBJ1-4; D is uncertain. The CDR3 totals 14 residues. V shed 8 bases and J shed 1 base, with 11 bases lying between them. The germline CDR1 and CDR2 sequences are MNHEY and SVGAGI. The CDR3 nucleotides read TGTGCCAGCTCAACCTTAGAAACTAATGAAAAACTGTTTTTT. Its translation: CASSTLETNEKLFF.

The J gene is TRBJ1-6, the V gene TRBV9, with no clear D. Looked up from germline, CDR1 is SGDLS and CDR2 is YYNGEE. Between the trimmed V and J ends, which lost 2 bases and 8 bases, there was a span of 11 bases. This CDR3 contains 14 residues. The CDR3 reads CASSVFTVDSPLHF. The CDR3 DNA sequence: TGTGCCAGCAGCGTTTTTACGGTAGATTCACCCCTCCACTTT.

This clone is a singleton in its sample. V and J are TRBV6-2 or TRBV6-3 and TRBJ1-5; the match to TRBD1 covers 7 bases. Per the germline V gene, CDR1 is MNHEY and CDR2 is SVGEGT. This CDR3 is 13 amino acids long. Trimming removed 4 bases from V and 6 bases from J; junction bases left unmatched: 3. DNA for the CDR3: TGTGCCAGCAGTTGGGCAGGGGGTCAGCCCCAGCATTTT. Translated, it gives CASSWAGGQPQHF.

The chain joins TRBV5-1 to TRBJ1-6, with D possibly matching TRBD1 (5 bases). The CDR3 is 15 amino acids. Trimming took 0 bases from V and 7 from J, leaving 11 bases between them. Germline V lookup: CDR1 SGHRS, CDR2 YFSETQ. The CDR3 coding sequence is TGCGCCAGCAGCTTGGGGGGGAGGGACAATTCACCCCTCCACTTT. Amino acid sequence: CASSLGGRDNSPLHF. The full variable domain, rest sourced from reference TRBV5-1 and TRBJ1-6, is KAGVTQTPRYLIKTRGQQVTLSCSPISGHRSVSWYQQTPGQGLQFLFEYFSETQRNKGNFPGRFSGRQFSNSRSEMNVSTLELGDSALYLCASSLGGRDNSPLHFGNGTRLTVT.

The V and J genes are TRBV28 and TRBJ1-5, with a weak D call TRBD1 (6 bases). The CDR3 spans 16 residues. Looked up from germline, CDR1 is MDHEN and CDR2 is SYDVKM. Trimming left V 1 base short and J 5 bases short, with 15 bases between. The CDR3 nucleotides are TGTGCCAGCAGTTTATACGGCAGGGGTTACCATCAGCCCCAGCATTTT. Residues: CASSLYGRGYHQPQHF.

The V call is TRBV12-5, the J call TRBJ2-5, with 8 bases aligning to TRBD1. The CDR3 runs to 14 residues. CDR1 is LGHNT and CDR2 is FRNRAP in the germline V gene. V dropped 10 bases and J dropped 1; count of bases not matched to a gene: 8. CDR3 DNA: TGTGCTACACGACCTGACAGGGGCCAAGAGACCCAGTACTTC. Its translation: CATRPDRGQETQYF.